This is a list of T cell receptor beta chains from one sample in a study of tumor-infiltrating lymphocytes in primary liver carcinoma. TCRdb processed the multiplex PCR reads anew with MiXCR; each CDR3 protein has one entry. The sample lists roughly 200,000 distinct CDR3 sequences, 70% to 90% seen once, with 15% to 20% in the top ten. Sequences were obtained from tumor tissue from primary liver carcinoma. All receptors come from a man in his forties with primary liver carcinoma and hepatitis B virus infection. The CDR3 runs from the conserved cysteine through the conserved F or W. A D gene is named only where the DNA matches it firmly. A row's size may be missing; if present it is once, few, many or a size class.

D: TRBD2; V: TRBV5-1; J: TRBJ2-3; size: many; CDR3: CASMSGDGGDTQYF; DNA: TGCGCCAGCATGAGCGGGGACGGGGGAGATACGCAGTATTTT
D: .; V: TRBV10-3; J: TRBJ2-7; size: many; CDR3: CAISESVQPVRRAYEQYF; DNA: TGTGCCATCAGTGAGTCGGTCCAGCCGGTCCGTAGAGCCTACGAGCAGTACTTC
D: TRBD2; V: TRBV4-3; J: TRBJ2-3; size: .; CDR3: CASSQDLPSGTSGGANTQYF; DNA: TGCGCCAGCAGCCAAGATCTTCCCTCCGGGACTAGTGGGGGAGCAAATACGCAGTATTTT
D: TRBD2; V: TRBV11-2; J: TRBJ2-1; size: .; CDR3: CASSSLLAGVVDERLF; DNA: TGTGCCAGCAGCTCGTTACTGGCGGGAGTCGTCGATGAGCGGCTCTTC
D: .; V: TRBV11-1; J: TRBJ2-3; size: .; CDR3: CTSSSGGSSLGARTETQCF; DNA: TGTACCAGCAGCTCTGGGGGAAGCTCTCTTGGAGCCCGCACAGAGACGCAGTGTTTT
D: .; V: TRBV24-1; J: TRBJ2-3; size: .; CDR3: CTTNADRSTVTQYF; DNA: TGTACCACCAACGCGGACCGAAGCACAGTTACGCAGTATTTT
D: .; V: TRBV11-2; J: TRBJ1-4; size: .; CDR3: CVSNLGSSLEKLFF; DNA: TGTGTCAGCAACTTAGGAAGCAGCCTTGAAAAACTGTTTTTT
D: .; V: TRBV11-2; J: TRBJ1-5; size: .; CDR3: CASNLVGLTESNQPQHF; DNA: TGTGCCAGCAACTTAGTAGGGTTAACAGAGAGCAATCAGCCCCAGCATTTT
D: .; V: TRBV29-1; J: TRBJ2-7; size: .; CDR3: CSVMDAPGERYF; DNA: TGCAGCGTTATGGACGCACCCGGCGAGCGGTACTTC
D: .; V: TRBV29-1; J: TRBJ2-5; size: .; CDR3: CSVESAAGRSETQNF; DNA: TGCAGCGTTGAGTCCGCGGCGGGTAGATCTGAGACCCAGAACTTC
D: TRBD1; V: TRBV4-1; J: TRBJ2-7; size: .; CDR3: CANSQSRDRVKYF; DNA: TGCGCCAACAGCCAGTCCCGGGACAGGGTAAAGTACTTC
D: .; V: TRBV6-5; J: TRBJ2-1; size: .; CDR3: CGSSYSTGTLWNEQFF; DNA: TGTGGCAGCAGTTACTCAACCGGCACTCTCTGGAATGAGCAGTTCTTC
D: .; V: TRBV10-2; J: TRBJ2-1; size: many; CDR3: CATVGHAGEAYNEQFF; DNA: TGCGCCACGGTGGGACACGCGGGAGAGGCCTACAATGAGCAGTTCTTC
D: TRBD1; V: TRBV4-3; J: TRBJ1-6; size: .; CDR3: CANSSWDRGRNSLLHF; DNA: TGCGCCAACAGCTCCTGGGACAGGGGAAGGAATTCACTCCTCCATTTT
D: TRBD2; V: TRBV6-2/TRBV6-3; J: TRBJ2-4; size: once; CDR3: CASSYRTSGVTKNIKYF; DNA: TGTGCCAGCAGTTACAGGACTAGCGGGGTGACCAAAAACATTAAGTACTTC
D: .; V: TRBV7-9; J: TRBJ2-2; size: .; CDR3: CASILVGGFGELFF; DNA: TGTGCCAGCATCCTAGTGGGGGGCTTCGGGGAACTGTTTTTT
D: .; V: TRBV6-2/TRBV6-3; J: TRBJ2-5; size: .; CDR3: CAGSPEQGRQETQYF; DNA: TGTGCCGGCAGTCCGGAACAGGGACGTCAAGAGACCCAGTACTTC
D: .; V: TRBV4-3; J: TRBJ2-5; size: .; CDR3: CTSSHRGQREETQYF; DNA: TGCACCAGCAGCCATCGGGGTCAGCGTGAGGAGACCCAGTACTTC
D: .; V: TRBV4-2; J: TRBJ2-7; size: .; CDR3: CASSQDKGSGYKQYF; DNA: TGTGCCAGCAGCCAAGATAAGGGAAGCGGCTACAAGCAATACTTC
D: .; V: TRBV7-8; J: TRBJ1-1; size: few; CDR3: CASSLALDSEAFF; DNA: TGTGCCAGCAGCTTAGCGTTGGACAGCGAAGCTTTCTTT
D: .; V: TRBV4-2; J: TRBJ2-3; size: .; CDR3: CASSGFEGSTHTQYF; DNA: TGTGCCAGCAGCGGTTTTGAGGGAAGCACACATACGCAGTATTTT
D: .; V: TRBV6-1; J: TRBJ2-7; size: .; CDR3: CPSSDGYEQYF; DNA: TGTCCCAGCAGTGACGGATACGAGCAGTACTTC
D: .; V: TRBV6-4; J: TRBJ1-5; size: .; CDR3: CASSVVWDQPQHF; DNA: TGTGCCAGCAGTGTGGTATGGGACCAGCCCCAGCATTTT
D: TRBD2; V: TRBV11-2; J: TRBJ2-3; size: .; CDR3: CTSSLDTGETSSDTQYF; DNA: TGTACCAGCAGCTTAGATACGGGGGAGACTAGCTCAGATACGCAGTATTTT
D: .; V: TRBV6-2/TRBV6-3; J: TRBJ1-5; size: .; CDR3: CASRPLPLRRINHSQHF; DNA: TGTGCCAGCAGGCCACTCCCTCTTAGACGGATTAATCATTCCCAGCATTTT
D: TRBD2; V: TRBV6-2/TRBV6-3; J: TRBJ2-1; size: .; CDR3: CASLQSGRADNGQFF; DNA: TGTGCCAGCTTACAAAGCGGGAGGGCCGATAATGGGCAATTCTTC
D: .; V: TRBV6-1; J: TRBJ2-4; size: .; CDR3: CASGGETGLQRAKNIQYF; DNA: TGTGCCAGCGGTGGGGAGACAGGCTTACAGAGGGCCAAAAACATTCAGTACTTC
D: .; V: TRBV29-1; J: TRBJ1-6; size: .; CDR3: CSAPKARNSPHHF; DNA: TGCAGCGCTCCGAAGGCCAGAAATTCACCCCACCACTTT
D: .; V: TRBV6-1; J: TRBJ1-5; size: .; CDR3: CASSEGGCDSNQPQHF; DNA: TGTGCCAGCAGTGAAGGAGGGTGCGATAGCAATCAGCCCCAGCATTTT
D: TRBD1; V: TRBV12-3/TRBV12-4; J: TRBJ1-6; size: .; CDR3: CASSSGTGDSLLHF; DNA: TGTGCCAGTAGCTCCGGGACAGGGGATTCACTCCTCCATTTT
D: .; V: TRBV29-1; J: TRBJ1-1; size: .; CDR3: CNVIRGWGMNTEAFF; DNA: TGCAACGTCATCAGGGGTTGGGGAATGAACACTGAAGCTTTCTTT
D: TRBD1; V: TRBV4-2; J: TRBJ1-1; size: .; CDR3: CASSQEMTGGTEAFF; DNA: TGTGCCAGCAGCCAGGAGATGACAGGGGGCACTGAAGCTTTCTTT
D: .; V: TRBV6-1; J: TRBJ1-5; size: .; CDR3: CVNSEAREKGHRHF; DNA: TGTGTCAACAGCGAGGCGAGGGAAAAGGGACACCGTCATTTT
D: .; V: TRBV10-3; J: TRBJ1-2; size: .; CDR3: CAISEVSSQEVFGYTF; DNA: TGTGCCATCAGTGAGGTTTCATCCCAGGAAGTCTTTGGCTACACCTTC
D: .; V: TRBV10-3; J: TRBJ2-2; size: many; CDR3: CAISEPGRLTGELFF; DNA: TGTGCCATCAGTGAGCCGGGACGGCTCACCGGGGAGCTGTTTTTT
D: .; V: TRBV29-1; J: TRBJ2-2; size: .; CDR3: CSVGGSGTGELFF; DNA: TGCAGTGTTGGCGGTTCGGGCACCGGGGAGCTGTTTTTT
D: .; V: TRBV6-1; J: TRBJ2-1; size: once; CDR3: CASILERHTYNEQFF; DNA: TGTGCCAGCATCCTGGAGCGGCATACCTATAATGAGCAGTTCTTC
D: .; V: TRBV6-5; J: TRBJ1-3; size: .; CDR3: CASSYSRPKSSGNTMYF; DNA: TGTGCCAGCAGTTACTCGAGGCCGAAAAGCTCTGGAAACACCATGTACTTT
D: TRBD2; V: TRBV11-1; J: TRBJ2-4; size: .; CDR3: CASNFPGTSGTKYIQYF; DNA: TGTGCCAGTAACTTTCCAGGGACTAGCGGGACCAAATACATTCAGTATTTC
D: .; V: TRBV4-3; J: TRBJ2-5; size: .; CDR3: CASSQNWGETQYF; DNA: TGCGCCAGCAGCCAAAACTGGGGGGAGACCCAGTACTTC